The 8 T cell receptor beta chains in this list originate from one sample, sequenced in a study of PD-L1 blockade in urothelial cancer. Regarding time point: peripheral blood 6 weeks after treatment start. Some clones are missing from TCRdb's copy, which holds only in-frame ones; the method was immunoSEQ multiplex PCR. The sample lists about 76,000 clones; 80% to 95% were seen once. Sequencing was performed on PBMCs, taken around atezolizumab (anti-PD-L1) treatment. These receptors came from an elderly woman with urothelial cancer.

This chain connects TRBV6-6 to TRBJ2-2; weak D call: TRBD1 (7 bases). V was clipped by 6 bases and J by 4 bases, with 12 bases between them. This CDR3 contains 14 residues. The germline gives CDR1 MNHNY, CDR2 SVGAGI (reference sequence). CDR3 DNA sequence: TGTGCCAGCAGAGACCAGGGGGGCACCGGGGAGCTGTTTTTT. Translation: CASRDQGGTGELFF.

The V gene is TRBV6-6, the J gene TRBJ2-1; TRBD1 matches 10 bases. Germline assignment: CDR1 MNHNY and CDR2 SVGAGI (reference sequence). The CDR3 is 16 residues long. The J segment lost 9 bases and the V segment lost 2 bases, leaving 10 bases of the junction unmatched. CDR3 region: CASSYPLGTGDVEQFF. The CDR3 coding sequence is TGTGCCAGCAGTTACCCCCTGGGGACAGGGGATGTTGAGCAGTTCTTC.

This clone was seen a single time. Here the CDR3 reads CASSARQADTQYF. CDR3 nucleotides: TGTGCCAGCAGTGCCCGACAGGCAGATACGCAGTATTTT. The J gene is TRBJ2-3, the V gene TRBV6-1, with TRBD1 as a possible D gene (6 bases). This CDR3 region has 13 residues. The V end was cut by 4 bases, the J end by 4 bases, with 9 bases between. Germline lookup yields CDR1 MNHNS and CDR2 SASEGT.

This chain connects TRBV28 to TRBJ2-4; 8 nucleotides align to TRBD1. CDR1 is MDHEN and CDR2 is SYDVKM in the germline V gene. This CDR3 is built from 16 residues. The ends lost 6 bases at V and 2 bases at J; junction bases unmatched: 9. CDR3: CASSPGGMLTKNIQYF. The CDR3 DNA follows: TGTGCCAGCAGCCCAGGGGGCATGCTTACCAAAAACATTCAGTACTTC.

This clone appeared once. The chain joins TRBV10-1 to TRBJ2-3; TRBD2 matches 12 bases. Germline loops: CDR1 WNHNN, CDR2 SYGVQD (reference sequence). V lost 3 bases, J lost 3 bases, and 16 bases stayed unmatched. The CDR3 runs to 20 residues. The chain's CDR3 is CASSEDSRLAGGPKTDTQYF. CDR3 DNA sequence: TGCGCCAGCAGTGAAGATTCCCGTCTAGCGGGAGGGCCCAAGACAGATACGCAGTATTTT.

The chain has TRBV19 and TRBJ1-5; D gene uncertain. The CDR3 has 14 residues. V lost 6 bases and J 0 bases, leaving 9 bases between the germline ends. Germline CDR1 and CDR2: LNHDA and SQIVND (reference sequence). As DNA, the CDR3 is TGTGCCAGTAGAGCAGGAATTAGCAATCAGCCCCAGCATTTT. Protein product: CASRAGISNQPQHF.

The CDR3 loop is CAFNRELAAFF. The CDR3, as DNA: TGTGCCTTCAACAGGGAATTGGCAGCTTTCTTT. The chain couples TRBV30 to TRBJ1-1; possible D gene TRBD1, 6 bases. CDR1 GTSNPN and CDR2 SVGIG come from the germline V gene (reference sequence). The CDR3 length is 11 residues. V was shortened by 7 bases and J by 10 bases, with 16 bases between the two germline ends.

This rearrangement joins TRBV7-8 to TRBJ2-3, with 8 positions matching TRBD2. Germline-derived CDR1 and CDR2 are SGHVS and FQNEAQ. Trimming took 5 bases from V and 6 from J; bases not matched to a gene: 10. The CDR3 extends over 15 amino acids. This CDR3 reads CASSLNSGNWDTQYF. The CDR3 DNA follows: TGTGCCAGCAGCCTTAATAGCGGGAATTGGGATACGCAGTATTTT.